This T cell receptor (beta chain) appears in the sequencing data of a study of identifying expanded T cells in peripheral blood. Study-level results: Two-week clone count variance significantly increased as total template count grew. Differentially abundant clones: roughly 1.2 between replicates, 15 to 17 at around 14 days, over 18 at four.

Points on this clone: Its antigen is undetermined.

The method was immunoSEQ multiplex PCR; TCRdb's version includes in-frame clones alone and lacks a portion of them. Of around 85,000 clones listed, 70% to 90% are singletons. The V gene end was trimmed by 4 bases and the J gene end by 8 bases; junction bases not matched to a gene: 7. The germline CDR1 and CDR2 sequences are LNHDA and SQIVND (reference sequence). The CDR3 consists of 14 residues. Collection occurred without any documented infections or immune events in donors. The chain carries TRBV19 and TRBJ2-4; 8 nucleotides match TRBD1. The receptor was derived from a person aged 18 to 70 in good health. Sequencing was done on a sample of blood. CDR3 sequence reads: CASSRTGLFDIQYF. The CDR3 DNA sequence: TGTGCCAGTAGTAGGACAGGGTTGTTTGACATTCAGTACTTC.